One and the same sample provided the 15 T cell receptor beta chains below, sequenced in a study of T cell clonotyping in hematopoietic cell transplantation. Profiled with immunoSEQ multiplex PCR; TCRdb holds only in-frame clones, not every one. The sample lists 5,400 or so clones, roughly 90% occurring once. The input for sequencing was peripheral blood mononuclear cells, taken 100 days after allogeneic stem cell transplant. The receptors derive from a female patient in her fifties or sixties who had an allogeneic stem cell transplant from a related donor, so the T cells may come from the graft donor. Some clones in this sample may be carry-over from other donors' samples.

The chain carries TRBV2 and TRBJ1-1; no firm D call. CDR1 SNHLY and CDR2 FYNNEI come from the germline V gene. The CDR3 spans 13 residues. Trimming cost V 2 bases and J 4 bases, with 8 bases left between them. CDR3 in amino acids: CASSEWETTEAFF. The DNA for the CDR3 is TGTGCCAGCAGTGAATGGGAGACCACTGAAGCTTTCTTT. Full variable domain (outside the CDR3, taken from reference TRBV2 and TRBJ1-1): EPEVTQTPSHQVTQMGQEVILRCVPISNHLYFYWYRQILGQKVEFLVSFYNNEISEKSEIFDDQFSVERPDGSNFTLKIRSTKLEDSAMYFCASSEWETTEAFFGQGTRLTVV.

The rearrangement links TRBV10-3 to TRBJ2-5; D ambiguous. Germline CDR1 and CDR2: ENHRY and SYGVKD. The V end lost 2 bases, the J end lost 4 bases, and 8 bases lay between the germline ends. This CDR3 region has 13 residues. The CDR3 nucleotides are TGTGCCATCAGTGAGGTATGGGGAGAGACCCAGTACTTC. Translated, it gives CAISEVWGETQYF.

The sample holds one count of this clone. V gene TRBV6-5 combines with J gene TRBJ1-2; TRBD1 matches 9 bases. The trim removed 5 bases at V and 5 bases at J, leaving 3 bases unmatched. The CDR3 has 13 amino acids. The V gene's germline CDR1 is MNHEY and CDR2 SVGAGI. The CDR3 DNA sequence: TGTGCCAGCAGTGCCGGGACAGGGTATGGCTACACCTTC. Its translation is CASSAGTGYGYTF.

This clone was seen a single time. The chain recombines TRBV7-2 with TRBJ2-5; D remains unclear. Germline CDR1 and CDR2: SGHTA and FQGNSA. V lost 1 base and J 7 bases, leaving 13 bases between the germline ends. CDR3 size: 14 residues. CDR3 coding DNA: TGTGCCAGCAGCTTAGGCAGGCGCGCAGGGACCCAGTACTTC. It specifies CASSLGRRAGTQYF.

CDR3 DNA: TGTGCCAGCAGTGAAGCGGGCGGTTTGGCTTTCTTT. The encoded protein is CASSEAGGLAFF. The J gene is TRBJ1-1, the V gene TRBV6-1, with D unclear. Per germline, CDR1 MNHNS and CDR2 SASEGT. This CDR3 has 12 residues. Trimming cost V 0 bases and J 11 bases, with 10 bases left between them.

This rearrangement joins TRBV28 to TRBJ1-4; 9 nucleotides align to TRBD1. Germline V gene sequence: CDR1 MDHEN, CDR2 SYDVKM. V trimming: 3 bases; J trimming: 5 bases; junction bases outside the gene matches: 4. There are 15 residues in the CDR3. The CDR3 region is CASSFDGQGNEKLFF. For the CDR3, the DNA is TGTGCCAGCAGTTTTGATGGACAGGGGAATGAAAAACTGTTTTTT.

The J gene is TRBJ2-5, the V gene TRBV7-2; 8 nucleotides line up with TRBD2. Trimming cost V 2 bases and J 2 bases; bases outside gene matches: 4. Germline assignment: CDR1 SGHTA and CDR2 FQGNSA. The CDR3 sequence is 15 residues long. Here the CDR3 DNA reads TGTGCCAGCAGCTTAACGGCGGGGGGACAAGAGACCCAGTACTTC. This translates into CASSLTAGGQETQYF.

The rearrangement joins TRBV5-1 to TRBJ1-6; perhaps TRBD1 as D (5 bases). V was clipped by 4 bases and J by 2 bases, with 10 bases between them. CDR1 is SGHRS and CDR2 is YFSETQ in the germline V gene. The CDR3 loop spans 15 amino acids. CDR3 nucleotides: TGCGCCAGCAGCGGGGGACGGCCCTATAATTCACCCCTCCACTTT. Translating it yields CASSGGRPYNSPLHF.

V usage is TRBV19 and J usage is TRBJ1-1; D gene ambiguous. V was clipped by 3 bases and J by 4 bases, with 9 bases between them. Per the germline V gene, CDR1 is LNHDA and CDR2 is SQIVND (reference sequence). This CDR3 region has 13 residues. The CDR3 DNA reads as TGTGCCAGTAGTATTGGTCGGGGCACTGAAGCTTTCTTT. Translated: CASSIGRGTEAFF.

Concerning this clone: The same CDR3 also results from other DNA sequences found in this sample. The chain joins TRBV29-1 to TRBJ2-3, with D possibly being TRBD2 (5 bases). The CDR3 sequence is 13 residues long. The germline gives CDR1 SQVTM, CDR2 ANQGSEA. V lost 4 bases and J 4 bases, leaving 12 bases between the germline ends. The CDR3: CSVGGSGADTQYF. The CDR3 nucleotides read TGCAGCGTTGGAGGGTCTGGGGCAGATACGCAGTATTTT.

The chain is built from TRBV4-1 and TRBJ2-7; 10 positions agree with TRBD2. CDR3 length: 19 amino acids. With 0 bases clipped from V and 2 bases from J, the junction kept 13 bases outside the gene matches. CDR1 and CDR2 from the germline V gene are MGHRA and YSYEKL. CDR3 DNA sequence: TGCGCCAGCAGCCAAGATCTCTCCGGGACTAGCGACGGGACCTACGAGCAGTACTTC. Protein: CASSQDLSGTSDGTYEQYF.

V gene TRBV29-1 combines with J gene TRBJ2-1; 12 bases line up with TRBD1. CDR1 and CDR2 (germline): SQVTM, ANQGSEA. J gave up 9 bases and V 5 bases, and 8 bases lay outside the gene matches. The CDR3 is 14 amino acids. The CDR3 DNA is TGCAGCGTTATTCGGGGACAGGGGGCGGGTGAGCAGTTCTTC. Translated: CSVIRGQGAGEQFF.

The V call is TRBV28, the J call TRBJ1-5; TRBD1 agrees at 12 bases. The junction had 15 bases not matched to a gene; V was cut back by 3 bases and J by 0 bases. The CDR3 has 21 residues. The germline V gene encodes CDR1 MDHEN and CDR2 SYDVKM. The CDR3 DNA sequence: TGTGCCAGCAGTTTCCGGGACAGGGGGCGCCGGCCCCTATATAGCAATCAGCCCCAGCATTTT. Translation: CASSFRDRGRRPLYSNQPQHF.

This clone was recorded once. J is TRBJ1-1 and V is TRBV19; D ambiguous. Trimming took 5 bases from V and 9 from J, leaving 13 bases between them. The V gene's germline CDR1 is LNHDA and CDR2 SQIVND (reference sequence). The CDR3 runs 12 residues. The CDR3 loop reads CASSLGVGKAFF. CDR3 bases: TGTGCCAGTAGTCTCGGGGTGGGGAAAGCTTTCTTT. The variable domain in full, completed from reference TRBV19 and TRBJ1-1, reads DGGITQSPKYLFRKEGQNVTLSCEQNLNHDAMYWYRQDPGQGLRLIYYSQIVNDFQKGDIAEGYSVSREKKESFPLTVTSAQKNPTAFYLCASSLGVGKAFFGQGTRLTVV.

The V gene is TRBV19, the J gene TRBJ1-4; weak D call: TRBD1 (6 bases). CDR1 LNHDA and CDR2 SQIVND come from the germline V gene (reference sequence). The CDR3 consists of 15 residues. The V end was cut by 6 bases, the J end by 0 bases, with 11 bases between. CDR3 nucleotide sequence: TGTGCCAGTAGGGGTGGGACATCAACTAATGAAAAACTGTTTTTT. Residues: CASRGGTSTNEKLFF. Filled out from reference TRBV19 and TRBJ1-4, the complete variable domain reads DGGITQSPKYLFRKEGQNVTLSCEQNLNHDAMYWYRQDPGQGLRLIYYSQIVNDFQKGDIAEGYSVSREKKESFPLTVTSAQKNPTAFYLCASRGGTSTNEKLFFGSGTQLSVL.